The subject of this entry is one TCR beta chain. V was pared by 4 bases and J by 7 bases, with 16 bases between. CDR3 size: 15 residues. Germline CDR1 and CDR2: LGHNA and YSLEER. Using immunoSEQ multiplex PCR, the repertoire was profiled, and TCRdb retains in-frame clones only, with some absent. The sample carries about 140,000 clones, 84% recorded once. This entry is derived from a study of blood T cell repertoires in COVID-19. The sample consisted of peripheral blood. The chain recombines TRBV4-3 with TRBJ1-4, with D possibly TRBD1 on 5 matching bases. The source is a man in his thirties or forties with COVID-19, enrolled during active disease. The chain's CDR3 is CASSRALGGGEKLFF. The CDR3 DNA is TGCGCCAGCAGCCGAGCCCTCGGGGGAGGTGAAAAACTGTTTTTT.